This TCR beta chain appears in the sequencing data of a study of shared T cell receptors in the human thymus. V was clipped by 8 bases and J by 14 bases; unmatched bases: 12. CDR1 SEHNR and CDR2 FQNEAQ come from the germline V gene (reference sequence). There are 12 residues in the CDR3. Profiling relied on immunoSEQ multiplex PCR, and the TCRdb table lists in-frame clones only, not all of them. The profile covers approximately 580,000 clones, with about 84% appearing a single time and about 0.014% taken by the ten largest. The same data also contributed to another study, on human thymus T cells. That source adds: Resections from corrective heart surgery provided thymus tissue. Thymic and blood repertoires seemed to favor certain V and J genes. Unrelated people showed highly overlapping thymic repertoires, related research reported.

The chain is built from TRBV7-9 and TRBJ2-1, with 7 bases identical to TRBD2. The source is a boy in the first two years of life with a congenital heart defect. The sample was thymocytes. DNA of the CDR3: TGTGCCAGCTCCCCTCCCGGGACTAAAGAGTTCTTC. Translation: CASSPPGTKEFF.